The rows below give T cell receptor beta chains drawn from one sample of a study of T cells in Graves' hyperthyroidism and ophthalmopathy. TCRdb processed the multiplex PCR reads anew with MiXCR; each CDR3 protein has one entry. The repertoire has 150,000 to 200,000 distinct CDR3 sequences, 15% to 20% of them found once; the top ten carry under 35%. The source material was blood. The receptors here all came from a woman between 50 and 59 years old with Graves' hyperthyroidism. Each CDR3 is given with its conserved first and last residue. The order of the fields is D gene, V gene, J gene, clone size, CDR3 protein, CDR3 DNA. A D gene is named only where the DNA matches it firmly. The listing skips clone size in some rows; elsewhere it reads once, few, many or a size class.

TRBD2	TRBV29-1	TRBJ2-2	many	CSVGGGGTGELFF	TGCAGCGTTGGTGGGGGGGGCACCGGGGAGCTGTTTTTT
-	TRBV5-1	TRBJ2-3	many	CASSLQGDTQYF	TGCGCCAGCAGCTTACAGGGTGATACGCAGTATTTT
-	TRBV24-1	TRBJ2-1	-	CATSGGGGRRSYNEQFF	TGTGCCACCAGTGGTGGTGGGGGAAGACGCTCCTACAATGAGCAGTTCTTC
-	TRBV20-1	TRBJ1-5	many	CSARERNQPQHF	TGCAGTGCTAGGGAGAGGAATCAGCCCCAGCATTTT
TRBD1	TRBV7-9	TRBJ2-4	many	CASSLTTGDKAKNIQYF	TGTGCCAGCAGCCTAACGACAGGGGATAAGGCCAAAAACATTCAGTACTTC
-	TRBV19	TRBJ1-2	many	CASSLPGLSYGYTF	TGTGCCAGTAGCCTACCGGGACTCAGCTATGGCTACACCTTC
-	TRBV6-8	TRBJ1-6	-	CPSPGGVDSPLHF	TGTCCCAGCCCCGGAGGGGTGGATTCACCCCTCCACTTT
TRBD2	TRBV25-1	TRBJ2-5	many	CASSASTSGQETQYF	TGTGCCAGCAGCGCATCTACTAGCGGTCAAGAGACCCAGTACTTC
TRBD1	TRBV20-1	TRBJ1-1	many	CSARPRGRDTEAFF	TGCAGTGCTAGGCCCAGGGGGCGCGACACTGAAGCTTTCTTT
TRBD1	TRBV3-1	TRBJ1-2	once	CASSIGGQGAKGYTF	TGTGCCAGCAGCATAGGGGGACAGGGGGCGAAGGGCTACACCTTC
TRBD1	TRBV28	TRBJ1-2	-	CASSQSRGLGYTF	TGTGCCAGCAGTCAATCCAGGGGGCTCGGCTACACCTTC
TRBD1	TRBV6-1	TRBJ2-1	many	CATALTQSDRAALFNLNEQFF	TGTGCCACCGCCTTAACCCAATCGGACAGGGCCGCACTATTTAACCTCAATGAGCAGTTCTTC
TRBD2	TRBV10-1	TRBJ2-3	many	CASSESLAGGMDTQYF	TGCGCCAGCAGTGAGTCGTTAGCGGGGGGAATGGATACGCAGTATTTT
-	TRBV19	TRBJ2-4	few	CASSMTGVRNIQYF	TGTGCCAGTAGTATGACTGGGGTCAGGAACATTCAGTACTTC
-	TRBV11-2	TRBJ2-1	many	CASSILFEDLGTRGADNEQFF	TGTGCCAGCAGCATACTATTCGAGGACCTGGGGACACGGGGGGCCGACAATGAGCAGTTCTTC
-	TRBV7-9	TRBJ2-7	-	CASSLGKGNEQYF	TGTGCCAGCAGCTTAGGCAAAGGGAACGAGCAGTACTTC
TRBD2	TRBV11-2	TRBJ2-3	many	CASSYGSLAGGTSTDTQYF	TGTGCCAGCAGCTACGGGTCACTAGCGGGGGGGACTAGCACAGATACGCAGTATTTT
TRBD1	TRBV20-1	TRBJ1-5	-	CRAQGRNQPQHF	TGCAGAGCACAGGGGAGGAATCAGCCCCAGCATTTT
TRBD1	TRBV7-2	TRBJ2-2	few	CTSSFGDRVAGELFF	TGTACCAGCAGCTTTGGCGACAGGGTTGCCGGGGAGCTGTTTTTT
-	TRBV12-3/TRBV12-4	TRBJ2-1	many	CASSPGNEQFF	TGTGCCAGCAGTCCCGGAAATGAGCAGTTCTTC
-	TRBV6-1	TRBJ1-2	many	CASIGTAARYGYTF	TGTGCCAGCATTGGGACGGCTGCCCGCTATGGCTACACCTTC
-	TRBV20-1	TRBJ1-5	many	CSASYRPGLSQPQHF	TGCAGTGCTAGTTATCGCCCAGGGCTAAGTCAGCCCCAGCATTTT
-	TRBV28	TRBJ2-5	many	CASSWRGLETQYF	TGTGCCAGCAGTTGGCGGGGCTTGGAGACCCAGTACTTC
-	TRBV19	TRBJ1-5	many	CASSTPAGPQHF	TGTGCCAGTAGTACCCCCGCCGGGCCCCAGCATTTT
TRBD1	TRBV3-1	TRBJ2-3	many	CASSPGGLAFTDTQYF	TGTGCCAGCAGCCCAGGGGGCCTAGCGTTCACAGATACGCAGTATTTT
-	TRBV7-9	TRBJ1-1	many	CASSLERVTEAFF	TGTGCCAGCAGCTTAGAGAGAGTCACTGAAGCTTTCTTT
TRBD2	TRBV10-3	TRBJ2-5	many	CAISPGLAGQETQYF	TGTGCCATCAGTCCGGGACTAGCGGGGCAAGAGACCCAGTACTTC
TRBD1	TRBV28	TRBJ2-7	-	CASSSHRGLEQYF	TGTGCCAGCAGTTCACACAGGGGGCTGGAGCAGTACTTC
-	TRBV28	TRBJ1-2	-	CASSPQPLGTGGYTF	TGTGCCAGCAGTCCTCAGCCTTTGGGCACCGGGGGCTACACCTTC
TRBD1	TRBV28	TRBJ1-3	many	CASSQGVLGNTIYF	TGTGCCAGCAGTCAGGGGGTGCTGGGAAACACCATATATTTT
-	TRBV6-1	TRBJ1-1	many	CASSQDSPTEAFF	TGTGCCAGCAGTCAGGACAGTCCGACTGAAGCTTTCTTT
TRBD2	TRBV28	TRBJ2-3	-	CASSRTSGLDTQYF	TGTGCCAGCAGCAGGACTAGCGGGTTAGATACGCAGTATTTT
-	TRBV7-2	TRBJ1-2	-	CASSLGELNYGYTF	TGTGCCAGCAGCTTAGGGGAACTTAACTATGGCTACACCTTC
-	TRBV9	TRBJ2-7	few	CASSAQGQGGAKQYF	TGTGCCAGCAGCGCCCAGGGGCAGGGGGGGGCGAAGCAGTACTTC
TRBD1	TRBV10-3	TRBJ1-2	many	CAIRPGQGAYGYTF	TGTGCCATCAGACCGGGACAGGGAGCCTATGGCTACACCTTC
-	TRBV20-1	TRBJ1-2	many	CSVEGVIDYGYTF	TGCAGCGTGGAGGGGGTTATTGACTATGGCTACACCTTC
TRBD1	TRBV6-1	TRBJ2-7	-	CASSEKGTGAYEQYF	TGTGCCAGCAGTGAGAAAGGGACAGGGGCCTACGAGCAGTACTTC
-	TRBV20-1	TRBJ1-2	many	CSASRRDANSGYTF	TGCAGTGCTAGCCGCCGGGACGCCAATTCGGGCTACACCTTC
TRBD1	TRBV7-2	TRBJ2-7	few	CASSWGQGRSYEQYF	TGTGCCAGCAGCTGGGGACAGGGAAGGTCCTACGAGCAGTACTTC
-	TRBV5-1	TRBJ2-4	many	CASSSDPIKNIQYF	TGCGCCAGCAGCTCCGACCCGATCAAAAACATTCAGTACTTC
-	TRBV14	TRBJ2-5	many	CASSVDGGPWAQYF	TGTGCCAGCAGCGTAGACGGGGGTCCGTGGGCCCAGTACTTC
TRBD2	TRBV24-1	TRBJ2-1	many	CATSDFGGVSYNEQFF	TGTGCCACCAGTGATTTTGGGGGGGTTTCCTACAATGAGCAGTTCTTC
-	TRBV15	TRBJ2-7	-	CATATENTYEQYF	TGTGCCACCGCAACAGAGAATACCTACGAGCAGTACTTC
-	TRBV6-5	TRBJ1-6	few	CASSYLPGSPLHF	TGTGCCAGCAGTTACTTACCGGGCTCACCCCTCCACTTT
TRBD1	TRBV5-1	TRBJ2-5	many	CASTRTGQETQYF	TGCGCCAGCACCCGGACAGGGCAAGAGACCCAGTACTTC
-	TRBV7-2	TRBJ2-5	-	CASSLATETQYF	TGTGCCAGCAGCTTAGCGACCGAGACCCAGTACTTC